The T cell receptor (beta chain) described here comes from a study of T cells after yellow fever vaccination. Study results and caveats: Some clonotypes, a small share, were shared between CD4 and CD8 compartments. Among primary-vaccination clones, most reappeared after the booster, at almost 98% for CD4 and 88% for CD8.

This clonotype was picked up many times. Researchers made TCR cDNA using 5'RACE template switching, and this step added a universal primer site and UMIs. TCRdb analysed the 5' RACE reads with MiXCR anew, one entry per CDR3 protein. The sample includes 40,000 or so distinct CDR3 sequences, about 6.8% of them seen just once. The clonotype comes from a man aged 25-45 years who received the YFV17D yellow fever vaccine. The source material was CD8+ T cells not binding an NS4B(214-222) dextramer, sorted from PBMCs, sampled 45 days after the yellow fever booster vaccination.

As DNA, the CDR3 is TGTGCCAGCAGTTACGGACAGTACGAGCAGTACTTC. It is translated as CASSYGQYEQYF. J is TRBJ2-7 and V is TRBV6-6; D may be TRBD1 (6 bases). Trimming pared 2 bases from V and 4 bases from J, leaving 6 bases between. CDR1 is MNHNY, CDR2 SVGAGI, per germline (reference sequence). This CDR3 has 12 amino acids.